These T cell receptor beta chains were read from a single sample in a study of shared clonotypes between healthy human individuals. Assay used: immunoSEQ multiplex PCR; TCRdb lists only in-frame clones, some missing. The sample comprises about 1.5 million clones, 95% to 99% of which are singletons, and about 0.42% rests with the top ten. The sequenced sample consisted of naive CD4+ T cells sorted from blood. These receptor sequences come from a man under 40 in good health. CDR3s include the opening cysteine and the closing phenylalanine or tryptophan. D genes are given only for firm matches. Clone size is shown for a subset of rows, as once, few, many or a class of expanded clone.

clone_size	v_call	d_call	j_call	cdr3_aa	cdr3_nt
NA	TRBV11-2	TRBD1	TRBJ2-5	CASSHTGVETQYF	TGTGCCAGCAGCCATACAGGGGTAGAGACCCAGTACTTC
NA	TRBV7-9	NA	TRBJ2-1	CASSLRAGRVAYNEQFF	TGTGCCAGCAGCTTACGGGCCGGCAGGGTGGCCTACAATGAGCAGTTCTTC
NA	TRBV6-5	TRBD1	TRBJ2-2	CASSLQGPNTGELFF	TGTGCCAGCAGCCTACAGGGGCCAAACACCGGGGAGCTGTTTTTT
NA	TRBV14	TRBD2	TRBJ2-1	CASSPPGTSSYNEQFF	TGTGCCAGCAGCCCTCCCGGGACTAGCTCCTACAATGAGCAGTTCTTC
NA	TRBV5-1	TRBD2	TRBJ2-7	CASSELADSYEQYF	TGCGCCAGCAGCGAACTAGCGGATTCATACGAGCAGTACTTC
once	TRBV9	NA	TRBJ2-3	CASSVAGDFTDTQYF	TGTGCCAGCAGCGTAGCTGGGGACTTCACAGATACGCAGTATTTT
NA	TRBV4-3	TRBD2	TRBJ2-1	CASSHGGTSVPQFF	TGCGCCAGCAGCCACGGAGGGACTAGCGTTCCGCAGTTCTTC
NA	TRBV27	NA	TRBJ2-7	CASSSRAGANYEQYF	TGTGCCAGCAGTTCCCGGGCAGGGGCCAACTACGAGCAGTACTTC
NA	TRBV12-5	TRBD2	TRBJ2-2	CASGSSGYTGELFF	TGTGCTAGTGGTTCTAGCGGTTACACCGGGGAGCTGTTTTTT
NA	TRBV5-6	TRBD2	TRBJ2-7	CASSLRKSGDSYEQYF	TGTGCCAGCAGCTTGAGGAAAAGCGGGGACTCCTACGAGCAGTACTTC
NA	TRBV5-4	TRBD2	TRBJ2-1	CASSPHRRLAGLRRGNEQFF	TGTGCCAGCAGCCCCCACCGGCGACTAGCGGGACTTAGGCGGGGCAATGAGCAGTTCTTC
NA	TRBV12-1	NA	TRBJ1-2	CASSFALQGPANYGYTF	TGTGCCAGCAGCTTTGCGCTGCAGGGGCCGGCTAACTATGGCTACACCTTC
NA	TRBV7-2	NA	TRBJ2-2	CASSLGATNTGELFF	TGTGCCAGCAGCTTGGGGGCCACCAACACCGGGGAGCTGTTTTTT
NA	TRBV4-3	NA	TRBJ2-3	CASSRTISTSTDTQYF	TGCGCCAGCAGCCGGACTATCTCTACTAGCACAGATACGCAGTATTTT
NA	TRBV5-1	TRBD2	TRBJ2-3	CASSLGTSGTDTQYF	TGCGCCAGCAGCTTAGGGACTAGCGGAACAGATACGCAGTATTTT
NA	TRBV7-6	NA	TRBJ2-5	CASSPTGQQETQYF	TGTGCCAGCAGCCCGACAGGACAGCAAGAGACCCAGTACTTC